This T cell receptor (beta chain) was retrieved from a study of monozygotic twins with cystic fibrosis. Whole-study context: With about 15 PCR cycles, barcoded libraries came from three micrograms of fragmented DNA.

Study results and limitations: Age, concordance and disease severity did not associate with shared CDR3 numbers. In 13 of 16 pairs, V gene usage was closest to the co-twin's. Monozygotic CF twin pairs shared significantly more nucleotide-identical clonotypes than unrelated CF individuals did.

In the case of this clone: The antigen remains undetermined.

CDR1 and CDR2 from the germline V gene are SGHDT and YYEEEE. This CDR3 is 15 amino acids long. J was trimmed by 0 bases and V by 7 bases; bases with no gene match: 9. Profiling relied on immunoSEQ multiplex PCR, and the TCRdb table lists in-frame clones only, not all of them. The sample lists some 35,000 clones, just over 90% occurring once. The rearrangement uses TRBV5-6 and TRBJ1-2, with 7 positions matching TRBD1. The specimen sequenced was blood. The sequence was obtained from a boy younger than 10 with cystic fibrosis. The CDR3 region has the DNA TGTGCCAGCCGCCCGTGGGACAGAACTAACTATGGCTACACCTTC. It specifies CASRPWDRTNYGYTF.